In its sample, the clone carrying this TCR beta chain was seen a few times. The target antigen is unknown. This sample is part of a study of T-cell reconstitution after alpha-beta-depleted transplantation in children. Study results and caveats: Counts and diversity of T cells one year after transplant came mostly from newly produced T cells. Some patients showed high day-60 TCRbeta diversity, which derived from surviving recipient T cells and thymic progenitors. Two months or so post-transplant, alpha-beta T cells reportedly derived from several hundred expanded graft clones.

The CDR3 covers 15 residues. Trimming took 0 bases from V and 3 from J, leaving 9 bases between them. Germline CDR1 is LNHNV and CDR2 is YYDKDF (reference sequence). Unique molecular identifiers featured in how the TCRbeta library was prepared. TCRdb re-called the PCR reads with MiXCR, one entry per CDR3 protein. The sample holds approximately 520,000 distinct CDR3 sequences, roughly an eighth seen once. Sequences were derived from PBMCs, mostly from graft donor cells, sampled 180 days after TCRalphabeta/CD19-depleted stem cell transplant. The gene calls are TRBV15 and TRBJ2-1; unclear D gene. This sequence originates from a female patient between 2 and 15 years old who had a stem cell transplant for aplastic anemia, so the T cells may come from the graft donor. The CDR3 protein is CATSRDPESYNEQFF. CDR3 bases: TGTGCCACCAGCAGAGACCCGGAGAGCTACAATGAGCAGTTCTTC.